This TCR beta chain was profiled in a study of cytomegalovirus exposure and HLA in healthy donors. Study-level points and caveats: CMV serostatus was the only recorded immune exposure for donors.

The CDR3 has 14 residues. The germline gives CDR1 MNHEY, CDR2 SMNVEV (reference sequence). Trimming pared 3 bases from V and 2 bases from J, leaving 8 bases between. The PCR ran on 60 Vbeta and 13 Jbeta primers. Sequenced by immunoSEQ multiplex PCR; TCRdb stores in-frame clones only, minus some. Found here are 85,000 to 90,000 clones, 75% to 90% of them singletons; the top ten hold about 2.5%. Notes on this clone: Antigen specificity is unknown.

The chain joins TRBV27 to TRBJ2-1; D gene ambiguous. What was sequenced was PBMCs. The origin of this receptor is a young man in good health and CMV-seronegative. CDR3 sequence reads: CASSLSRAYNEQFF. The CDR3 coding sequence is TGTGCCAGCAGTTTGTCCCGGGCCTACAATGAGCAGTTCTTC.